One sample yielded the 20 T cell receptor beta chains listed below, sequenced in a study of type 1 regulatory T cells. Antigens for these TCRs are unknown. TCRdb redid the calling of the reads with MiXCR, one entry per CDR3 protein. Of about 60,000 distinct CDR3 sequences listed, about 50% are singletons. Source material: cultured non-Tr1 T cells, either the whole culture or a sorted T cell fraction (not recorded which). The origin of the receptors is a human donor in good health.

This chain joins TRBV25-1 and TRBJ1-4; D not certain. The CDR3 sequence is 16 residues long. Germline V lookup: CDR1 MGHDK, CDR2 SYGVNS. V lost 1 base and J lost 7, with 16 bases in between. The CDR3 nucleotides read TGTGCCAGCAGTGAATCGTCCCGGACCGGGGTTGAAAAACTGTTTTTT. This encodes CASSESSRTGVEKLFF.

This clonotype occurred a few times. The chain recombines TRBV12-3 or TRBV12-4 with TRBJ2-3; possible D gene TRBD2, 5 bases. The ends were cut back, 3 bases at V and 4 bases at J, with 5 bases in the middle. There are 12 residues in the CDR3. DNA of the CDR3: TGTGCCAGCAGTTTTAGCGCAGATACGCAGTATTTT. Residues: CASSFSADTQYF.

There are a few counts of this clonotype. V and J are TRBV7-8 and TRBJ1-5; 8 bases map to TRBD1. CDR1 is SGHVS, CDR2 FQNEAQ, per germline. V shed 6 bases, J shed 3 bases, and the junction held 4 bases outside the gene matches. This CDR3 is built from 14 residues. CDR3 amino acids: CASSPGQVNQPQHF. The CDR3 nucleotides are TGTGCCAGCAGTCCGGGACAGGTCAATCAGCCCCAGCATTTT.

The chain has TRBV10-3 and TRBJ2-3; the match to TRBD2 covers 8 bases. This CDR3 contains 18 residues. CDR1 and CDR2 from the germline V gene are ENHRY and SYGVKD. V shed 0 bases and J 4 bases; nucleotides not matched to a gene: 12. The CDR3 DNA reads as TGTGCCATCAGTGAGTCTTTTGGGGTAGCGGGGAGCGCAGATACGCAGTATTTT. Its protein is CAISESFGVAGSADTQYF.

The V and J genes are TRBV7-8 and TRBJ2-4; 7 positions agree with TRBD1. Looked up from germline, CDR1 is SGHVS and CDR2 is FQNEAQ. Germline trimming cut 1 base from V and 0 bases from J; bases unmatched to any gene: 3. CDR3 length: 16 residues. CDR3: CASSLGGTVAKNIQYF. DNA for the CDR3: TGTGCCAGCAGCTTAGGGGGGACAGTAGCCAAAAACATTCAGTACTTC.

This rearrangement joins TRBV7-9 to TRBJ2-3; perhaps TRBD2 as D (6 bases). Germline assignment: CDR1 SEHNR and CDR2 FQNEAQ (reference sequence). This CDR3 spans 13 amino acids. The V end was cut by 6 bases, the J end by 6 bases, with 13 bases between. The CDR3 bases are TGTGCCAGCAGATCAAGCGGAGGGGATACGCAGTATTTT. It is translated as CASRSSGGDTQYF.

This chain uses TRBV12-3 or TRBV12-4 with TRBJ1-2, with unresolved D. The CDR3 runs to 15 residues. V was cut by 3 bases and J by 8 bases, with 19 bases left in between. CDR3 nucleotides: TGTGCCAGCAGTTTTCGGTCTTCGGCAGGTGGAGGCTACACCTTC. Protein sequence: CASSFRSSAGGGYTF.

The chain carries TRBV7-9 and TRBJ1-2; no reliable D call. Germline lookup yields CDR1 SEHNR and CDR2 FQNEAQ (reference sequence). V lost 3 bases and J lost 4, with 9 bases in between. The CDR3 spans 13 residues. The CDR3, as DNA: TGTGCCAGCAGCTTCGGAGGGCGCTATGGCTACACCTTC. Protein: CASSFGGRYGYTF.

To note about this clonotype: A read error is possible here, since a much larger clone lies one base away. The CDR3 ends on some other residue instead of the conserved phenylalanine or tryptophan, so this is likely a read error. The J gene is TRBJ1-1, the V gene TRBV6-6, with D unresolved. Germline CDR1 reads MNHNY; CDR2 reads SVGAGI (reference sequence). With 6 bases removed from V and 10 bases from J, the gap between germline ends came to 15 bases. The CDR3 covers 12 residues. CDR3 DNA: TGTGCCAGCAGCTATCAACAGTTTTCAGCTTTCCTT. Amino acids: CASSYQQFSAFL.

V gene TRBV7-2 combines with J gene TRBJ2-5, with 7 bases aligning to TRBD2. CDR3 length equals 13 residues. The V gene's germline CDR1 is SGHTA and CDR2 FQGNSA. V trimming: 6 bases; J trimming: 5 bases; junction bases outside the gene matches: 6. This CDR3 reads CASRRGTAETQYF. CDR3 coding DNA: TGTGCCAGCAGGCGGGGGACGGCCGAGACCCAGTACTTC.

The rearrangement uses TRBV15 and TRBJ1-2; D gene unclear. The V and J ends lost 0 bases and 8 bases respectively, with 10 bases between them. The CDR3 runs to 13 residues. Germline loops: CDR1 LNHNV, CDR2 YYDKDF (reference sequence). DNA of the CDR3: TGTGCCACCAGCAGAGAAGGGAGAGAGGGCTACACCTTC. It yields the protein CATSREGREGYTF.

This clonotype was seen once. The chain recombines TRBV7-2 with TRBJ2-7; 11 bases line up with TRBD2. This CDR3 is built from 15 residues. Germline V gene sequence: CDR1 SGHTA, CDR2 FQGNSA. V dropped 5 bases and J dropped 4; count of bases not matched to a gene: 7. CDR3 in DNA: TGTGCCAGCAGCGTGTCTAGCGGGGGGCGGTACGAGCAGTACTTC. Amino acids: CASSVSSGGRYEQYF.

V gene TRBV4-2 combines with J gene TRBJ1-2; D uncertain. Germline lookup yields CDR1 LGHNA and CDR2 YNFKEQ. The CDR3 is made up of 14 amino acids. Trimming took 6 bases from V and 6 from J, leaving 17 bases between them. The CDR3 reads CASRRSGGRDGYTF. DNA of the CDR3: TGTGCCAGCAGACGTTCGGGAGGGAGGGATGGCTACACCTTC.

V and J are TRBV5-6 and TRBJ2-3; the match to TRBD1 covers 9 bases. Per the germline V gene, CDR1 is SGHDT and CDR2 is YYEEEE. The CDR3 length is 17 residues. Losses at the gene ends were 0 bases for V and 6 bases for J; bases not matched to a gene: 11. CDR3 residues: CASSLGIWTGDRDTQYF. The CDR3 nucleotides are TGTGCCAGCAGCTTGGGGATTTGGACAGGGGACCGGGATACGCAGTATTTT.

This sequence joins TRBV5-1 and TRBJ1-2; 9 positions agree with TRBD1. This CDR3 contains 15 residues. Germline assignment: CDR1 SGHRS and CDR2 YFSETQ. J was trimmed by 8 bases and V by 2 bases; bases with no gene match: 10. The CDR3 is CASSFNTPGQGGYTF. CDR3 in DNA: TGCGCCAGCAGCTTTAATACTCCGGGACAGGGCGGCTACACCTTC.

J is TRBJ1-2 and V is TRBV6-2 or TRBV6-3; no clear D gene. This CDR3 has 15 amino acids. V was shortened by 2 bases and J by 7 bases, with 17 bases between the two germline ends. The germline V gene has CDR1 MNHEY and CDR2 SVGEGT. CDR3 protein: CASSYRDGLLPGYTF. The CDR3 DNA reads as TGTGCCAGCAGTTACCGTGATGGACTGTTGCCTGGCTACACCTTC.

The chain recombines TRBV24-1 with TRBJ1-2; 7 nucleotides match TRBD1. Germline trimming cut 4 bases from V and 8 bases from J; bases unmatched to any gene: 6. The CDR3 has 13 residues. Per the germline V gene, CDR1 is KGHDR and CDR2 is SFDVKD. The CDR3 here is CATSEGTDLGYTF. The CDR3 coding sequence is TGTGCCACCAGTGAGGGGACAGACTTAGGCTACACCTTC.

This clonotype was detected a few times. The rearrangement joins TRBV5-1 to TRBJ2-1; D might be TRBD1 or TRBD2, each matching 6 bases. CDR3 length: 14 amino acids. CDR1 is SGHRS, CDR2 YFSETQ, per germline. V was cut by 4 bases and J by 7 bases, with 15 bases left in between. This CDR3 reads CASSGERGANEQFF. Here the CDR3 DNA reads TGCGCCAGCAGCGGAGAAAGGGGGGCGAATGAGCAGTTCTTC.

The chain carries TRBV20-1 and TRBJ2-7, with 11 bases aligning to TRBD2. Looked up from germline, CDR1 is DFQATT and CDR2 is SNEGSKA (reference sequence). V was pared by 3 bases and J by 0 bases, with 4 bases of the junction left unmatched. CDR3 length equals 15 residues. CDR3 sequence: CSASPTSGASYEQYF. The DNA of the CDR3 is TGCAGTGCTAGCCCGACTAGCGGGGCCTCCTACGAGCAGTACTTC.

The genes are TRBV24-1 and TRBJ2-3; 9 nucleotides line up with TRBD2. Germline values: CDR1 KGHDR, CDR2 SFDVKD. The CDR3 runs 16 residues. Unmatched junction bases numbered 5, after V lost 4 bases and J lost 1 base. This CDR3 is CATSDPIAGGTDTQYF. CDR3 coding DNA: TGTGCCACCAGTGACCCCATAGCGGGGGGCACAGATACGCAGTATTTT.